The 17 T cell receptor beta chains given below trace back to one sample, sequenced in a study of PD-1 blockade in classical Hodgkin lymphoma. Described time point: cycle 4 day 1 (C4D1), after around six weeks of nivolumab. All patients experienced relapse after autologous stem cell transplantation, and brentuximab vedotin exposure was variable. Clones were sequenced by immunoSEQ multiplex PCR, and TCRdb holds only the in-frame ones, with some missing. The table records approximately 61,000 clones, 70% to 90% of them present only once. The sequenced sample was peripheral blood mononuclear cells (PBMCs), obtained before the fourth cycle of nivolumab. The source of these receptors is a human donor with classical Hodgkin lymphoma.

The chain couples TRBV30 to TRBJ1-3; the D is unclear. Germline CDR1 is GTSNPN and CDR2 is SVGIG (reference sequence). The CDR3 length is 13 residues. The V and J ends lost 0 bases and 4 bases respectively, with 7 bases between them. CDR3 DNA sequence: TGTGCCTGGAGTGTAGCGGCGGGAAACACCATATATTTT. Its protein is CAWSVAAGNTIYF.

The J gene is TRBJ1-1, the V gene TRBV5-1; 10 positions agree with TRBD1. This CDR3 has 14 amino acids. V dropped 4 bases and J dropped 5; count of bases not matched to a gene: 5. Germline V gene sequence: CDR1 SGHRS, CDR2 YFSETQ. CDR3 in amino acids: CASSRDRGNTEAFF. CDR3 in DNA: TGCGCCAGCAGCAGGGACAGGGGAAATACTGAAGCTTTCTTT.

The CDR3 bases are TGTGCCAGCAGCGTAGAGCCTAGCGGGGCTCCCTACAATGAGCAGTTCTTC. Its protein product is CASSVEPSGAPYNEQFF. The rearrangement joins TRBV9 to TRBJ2-1; TRBD2 matches at 9 bases. CDR3 length: 17 amino acids. The V gene end was trimmed by 0 bases and the J gene end by 2 bases; junction bases not matched to a gene: 6. Germline CDR1 reads SGDLS; CDR2 reads YYNGEE.

This clone was counted once. The V and J genes are TRBV19 and TRBJ1-1; 7 bases map to TRBD1. Germline V gives CDR1 LNHDA, CDR2 SQIVND (reference sequence). CDR3 length: 15 amino acids. The V gene end was trimmed by 1 base and the J gene end by 11 bases; junction bases not matched to a gene: 13. CDR3 region: CASSIGTGVLGEAFF. In DNA, the CDR3 is TGTGCCAGTAGTATAGGCACAGGGGTCTTGGGGGAGGCTTTCTTT.

The chain is built from TRBV30 and TRBJ1-2; D remains ambiguous. The CDR3 runs 11 residues. From germline, CDR1 is GTSNPN and CDR2 SVGIG (reference sequence). V gave up 2 bases and J gave up 5 bases, with 6 bases separating them. The CDR3 region is CAWSPSYGYTF. The CDR3 DNA follows: TGTGCCTGGAGTCCCAGTTATGGCTACACCTTC. Supplemented by reference TRBV30 and TRBJ1-2, the full variable domain reads SQTIHQWPATLVQPVGSPLSLECTVEGTSNPNLYWYRQAAGRGLQLLFYSVGIGQISSEVPQNLSASRPQDRQFILSSKKLLLSDSGFYLCAWSPSYGYTFGSGTRLTVV.

Concerning this clone: Different DNA sequences within this sample yield the same CDR3. V usage is TRBV5-1 and J usage is TRBJ2-3; D unclear. Deletions cut 0 bases from V and 0 bases from J, with 8 bases between. CDR1 and CDR2 from the germline V gene are SGHRS and YFSETQ. The CDR3 is made up of 15 amino acids. For the CDR3, the DNA is TGCGCCAGCAGCTTGGTCCCTACTAGCACAGATACGCAGTATTTT. It specifies CASSLVPTSTDTQYF.

The chain links TRBV15 to TRBJ2-4, with 8 bases identical to TRBD1. Unmatched junction bases numbered 6, after V lost 3 bases and J lost 8 bases. The CDR3 is 14 amino acids. Germline V gene data show CDR1 as LNHNV and CDR2 as YYDKDF (reference sequence). Here the CDR3 reads CATSRQGAVDIQYF. CDR3 nucleotides: TGTGCCACCAGCAGGCAGGGGGCGGTGGACATTCAGTACTTC.

Only one count was recorded for this clone. V is TRBV7-9 and J is TRBJ1-5; 10 bases agree with TRBD1. CDR3 length: 18 residues. V was pared by 5 bases and J by 4 bases, with 14 bases of the junction left unmatched. The germline V gene encodes CDR1 SEHNR and CDR2 FQNEAQ (reference sequence). The CDR3 DNA reads TGTGCCAGCAGCGGCCCCCGGGACAGGGGAGTACTAAATCAGCCCCAGCATTTT. Its protein is CASSGPRDRGVLNQPQHF.

The chain couples TRBV5-1 to TRBJ2-1; 11 bases fit TRBD2. The CDR3 spans 18 residues. V dropped 1 base and J dropped 2; count of bases not matched to a gene: 8. Germline-derived CDR1 and CDR2 are SGHRS and YFSETQ. The CDR3 here is CASSLLKLAGVTYNEQFF. CDR3 DNA: TGCGCCAGCAGCTTGCTCAAACTAGCGGGGGTGACCTACAATGAGCAGTTCTTC.

This clone was observed once. The same CDR3 can be traced to other DNA sequences in this sample. This chain links TRBV2 with TRBJ1-3; unclear D gene. This CDR3 is 14 amino acids long. The V gene lost 6 bases and the J gene lost 8 bases, with 17 bases spanning the gap. Germline V CDR1 and CDR2: SNHLY, FYNNEI. The CDR3 region has the DNA TGTGCCAGCAGCGTACTCGGGAGCCGGGACACCATATATTTT. This gives the protein CASSVLGSRDTIYF.

This sequence joins TRBV6-5 and TRBJ2-7; D is perhaps TRBD2 (5 bases). V shed 4 bases and J shed 4 bases, with 17 bases lying between them. The germline gives CDR1 MNHEY, CDR2 SVGAGI. The CDR3 has 15 residues. The CDR3 DNA sequence: TGTGCCAGCAGTTCCCCCGAGGGAAGTAGGTACGAGCAGTACTTC. This translates into CASSSPEGSRYEQYF.

CDR3 bases: TGCGCCAGCAGCCCCCCCCGGGACCGAGAGACCCAGTACTTC. This codes for CASSPPRDRETQYF. V usage is TRBV5-1 and J usage is TRBJ2-5; D possibly uses TRBD1 or TRBD2 (5 bases each). CDR1 and CDR2 (germline): SGHRS, YFSETQ. V was shortened by 4 bases and J by 4 bases, with 14 bases between the two germline ends. The CDR3 consists of 14 residues. The variable domain in full, completed from reference TRBV5-1 and TRBJ2-5, reads KAGVTQTPRYLIKTRGQQVTLSCSPISGHRSVSWYQQTPGQGLQFLFEYFSETQRNKGNFPGRFSGRQFSNSRSEMNVSTLELGDSALYLCASSPPRDRETQYFGPGTRLLVL.

The chain joins TRBV19 to TRBJ1-2; no firm D call. The germline V gene has CDR1 LNHDA and CDR2 SQIVND (reference sequence). With 7 bases removed from V and 4 bases from J, the gap between germline ends came to 16 bases. This CDR3 comprises 14 residues. The DNA of the CDR3 is TGTGCCAGTACCAGCCGCCGGCAGGTCTATGGCTACACCTTC. Encoded protein: CASTSRRQVYGYTF.

This clone was seen more than once but under ten times. The DNA for the CDR3 is TGTGCCAGCAGCACAGGTCTCGAGCAGTACTTC. It is translated as CASSTGLEQYF. The V gene is TRBV7-9, the J gene TRBJ2-7, with D perhaps matching TRBD1 (5 bases). CDR1 SEHNR and CDR2 FQNEAQ come from the germline V gene (reference sequence). V was pared by 5 bases and J by 6 bases, with 8 bases between. The CDR3 has 11 residues. The full variable domain, completed using reference TRBV7-9 and TRBJ2-7, is DTGVSQNPRHKITKRGQNVTFRCDPISEHNRLYWYRQTLGQGPEFLTYFQNEAQLEKSRLLSDRFSAERPKGSFSTLEIQRTEQGDSAMYLCASSTGLEQYFGPGTRLTVT.

The rearrangement joins TRBV11-2 to TRBJ2-2, with 7 positions matching TRBD2. Germline-derived CDR1 and CDR2 are SGHAT and FQNNGV. The CDR3 runs to 14 residues. J was trimmed by 5 bases and V by 0 bases; bases with no gene match: 0. The CDR3 DNA reads as TGTGCCAGCAGCTTAGAGCGGGGGACCGGGGAGCTGTTTTTT. Residues: CASSLERGTGELFF.

In this sample, this clone turned up once. V gene TRBV5-1 combines with J gene TRBJ2-1; the match to TRBD2 covers 7 bases. The germline V gene has CDR1 SGHRS and CDR2 YFSETQ. After removal of 1 base from V and 7 bases from J, the junction contained 5 bases not matched to a gene. The CDR3 has 14 amino acids. CDR3 coding DNA: TGCGCCAGCAGCTTGAATCCAGCGGGGAATGAGCAGTTCTTC. It specifies CASSLNPAGNEQFF.

V is TRBV28 and J is TRBJ2-1; D remains ambiguous. CDR1 MDHEN and CDR2 SYDVKM come from the germline V gene. The CDR3 has 11 amino acids. Deletions cut 6 bases from V and 4 bases from J, with 4 bases between. In DNA form, the CDR3 reads TGTGCCAGCAGAGGATACAATGAGCAGTTCTTC. Translating it yields CASRGYNEQFF.